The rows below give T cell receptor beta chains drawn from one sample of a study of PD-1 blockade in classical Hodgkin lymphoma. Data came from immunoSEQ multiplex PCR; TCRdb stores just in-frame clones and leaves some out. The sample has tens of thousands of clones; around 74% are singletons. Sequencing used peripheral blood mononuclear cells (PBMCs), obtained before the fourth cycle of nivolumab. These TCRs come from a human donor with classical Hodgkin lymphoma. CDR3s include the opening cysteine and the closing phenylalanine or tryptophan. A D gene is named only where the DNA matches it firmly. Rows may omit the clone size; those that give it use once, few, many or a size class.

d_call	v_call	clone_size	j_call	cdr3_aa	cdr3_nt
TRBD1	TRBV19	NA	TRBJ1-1	CASSQRQGVNTEAFF	TGTGCCAGTAGTCAACGACAGGGGGTGAACACTGAAGCTTTCTTT
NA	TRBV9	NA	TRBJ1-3	CASSVGLSGNTIYF	TGTGCCAGCAGCGTAGGGCTCAGTGGAAACACCATATATTTT
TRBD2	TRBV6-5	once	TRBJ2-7	CASSYSILAGRYEQYF	TGTGCCAGCAGTTACTCGATACTAGCGGGCCGCTACGAGCAGTACTTC
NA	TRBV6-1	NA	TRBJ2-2	CASSEEGRRWRITGELFF	TGTGCCAGCAGTGAAGAGGGGCGAAGATGGCGTATTACCGGGGAGCTGTTTTTT
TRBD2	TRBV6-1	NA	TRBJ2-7	CASSGPGSGSAGVLYEQYF	TGTGCCAGCAGTGGACCGGGATCCGGTTCAGCGGGAGTCCTCTACGAGCAGTACTTC
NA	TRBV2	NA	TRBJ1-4	CASSSSGGGEKLFF	TGTGCCAGCAGTTCCAGCGGCGGGGGTGAAAAACTGTTTTTT
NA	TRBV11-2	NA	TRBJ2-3	CASSLDTTDTQYF	TGTGCCAGCAGCTTAGATACCACAGATACGCAGTATTTT
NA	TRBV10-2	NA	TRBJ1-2	CASSPSTSRQSHTF	TGCGCCAGCAGTCCTTCGACATCCAGACAGTCCCACACCTTC
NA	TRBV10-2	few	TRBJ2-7	CASSEAGYYEQYF	TGCGCCAGCAGTGAGGCGGGGTACTACGAGCAGTACTTC
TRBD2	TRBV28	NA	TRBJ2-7	CASSNGLVGEQYF	TGTGCCAGCAGCAACGGACTAGTCGGGGAGCAGTACTTC
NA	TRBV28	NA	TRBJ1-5	CASSLGQGYRQPQHF	TGTGCCAGCAGCTTGGGGCAGGGGTATCGTCAGCCCCAGCATTTT
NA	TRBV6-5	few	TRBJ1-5	CASSFDRYSNQPQHF	TGTGCCAGCAGTTTCGACAGGTATAGCAATCAGCCCCAGCATTTT
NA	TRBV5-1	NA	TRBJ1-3	CASSLAPLTGSGNTIYF	TGCGCCAGCAGCTTGGCCCCTTTGACAGGCTCTGGAAACACCATATATTTT
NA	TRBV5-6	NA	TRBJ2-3	CASSLSRTVNTDTQYF	TGTGCCAGCAGCTTGTCCCGGACAGTAAACACAGATACGCAGTATTTT
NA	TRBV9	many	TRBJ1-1	CASSVGLSGTEAFF	TGTGCCAGCAGCGTAGGACTATCCGGGACTGAAGCTTTCTTT
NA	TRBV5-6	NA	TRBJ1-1	CASSTEPGFWTEAFF	TGTGCCAGCAGCACGGAACCAGGGTTTTGGACTGAAGCTTTCTTT
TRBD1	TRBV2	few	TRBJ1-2	CASTGWDRETYGYTF	TGTGCCAGCACAGGCTGGGACAGGGAGACCTATGGCTACACCTTC
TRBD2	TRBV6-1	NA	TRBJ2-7	CASQLAGGGEQYF	TGTGCCAGTCAACTAGCGGGAGGGGGAGAGCAGTACTTC
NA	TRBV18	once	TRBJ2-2	CASSNQGSDTGELFF	TGTGCCAGCTCCAATCAGGGGAGCGACACCGGGGAGCTGTTTTTT
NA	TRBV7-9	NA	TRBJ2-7	CASSLGPVYEQYF	TGTGCCAGCAGCTTGGGCCCCGTATACGAGCAGTACTTC
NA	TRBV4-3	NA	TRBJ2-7	CASSQDWLTYEQYF	TGCGCCAGCAGCCAAGATTGGCTAACCTACGAGCAGTACTTC
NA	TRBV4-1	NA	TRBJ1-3	CASSLPGRTGNTIYF	TGCGCCAGCAGCCTACCAGGACGGACTGGAAACACCATATATTTT
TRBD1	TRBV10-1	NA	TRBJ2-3	CASSESTGTGPMNTQYF	TGCGCCAGCAGTGAGTCGACTGGGACAGGCCCAATGAATACGCAGTATTTT
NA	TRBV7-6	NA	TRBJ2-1	CASSDAQAGSGNEQFF	TGTGCCAGCAGCGACGCCCAGGCAGGGTCGGGGAATGAGCAGTTCTTC
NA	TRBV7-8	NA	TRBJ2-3	CASSLIPDTQYF	TGTGCCAGCAGCTTAATTCCAGATACGCAGTATTTT
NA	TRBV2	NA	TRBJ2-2	CASSENRDPGELFF	TGTGCCAGCAGTGAAAACAGGGATCCCGGGGAGCTGTTTTTT
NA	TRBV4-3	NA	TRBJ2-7	CASSQSGLRDEQYF	TGCGCCAGCAGCCAATCAGGGTTACGAGACGAGCAGTACTTC
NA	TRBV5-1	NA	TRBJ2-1	CASSLALANGEQLF	TGCGCCAGCAGCTTGGCTCTAGCGAACGGTGAGCAGCTCTTC